This TCR beta chain originates from a study of shared clonotypes between healthy human individuals. Looking at the study overall: The cohort had two women and a few men, ages 18 to 49. General observations from the study: Represented genetic and exposure-history diversity was restricted by having few donors. Between a few donors, naive CD4 clonotypes were shared at a level of around 4.9%.

V was clipped by 6 bases and J by 5 bases; unmatched bases: 6. Germline CDR1 and CDR2: MNHEY and SMNVEV (reference sequence). CDR3 length: 14 residues. Of note for this clone: Its antigen remains unknown. This sample includes further DNA sequences coding for the same CDR3.

Method: immunoSEQ multiplex PCR; TCRdb's copy keeps in-frame clones and lacks some. The data show around 2.5 million clones, over 85% seen once. Every one of the donors was a Caucasian adult that lived in Nashville, Tennessee. This sequence joins TRBV27 and TRBJ1-4; 7 bases match TRBD1. The sample consisted of naive CD4+ T cells from PBMCs. The subset: CD45RA+ positively selected. This TCR was sampled from a young man in good health. Some clones in this sample may be carry-over from other donors' samples. The CDR3 region is CASRGGQPNEKLFF. DNA for the CDR3: TGTGCCAGCAGGGGGGGACAGCCCAATGAAAAACTGTTTTTT.